Listed below are T cell receptor beta chains from one sample, sequenced in a study of a mutant IDH1 vaccine in newly diagnosed glioma. Measured with immunoSEQ multiplex PCR; TCRdb has only the in-frame clones, and not every one. This table has about 92,000 clones, roughly four fifths appearing once. The starting material was PBMCs, obtained from a glioma patient treated with radiotherapy, temozolomide or both. The receptors originated from a woman between 50 and 59 years old with glioma. Both conserved end residues are part of each CDR3. D genes are given only for firm matches. Clone size is shown for a subset of rows, as once, few, many or a class of expanded clone.

d_call	v_call	j_call	clone_size	cdr3_nt	cdr3_aa
.	TRBV9	TRBJ1-2	few	TGTGCCAGCAGCGGGAATGGCTACACCTTC	CASSGNGYTF
TRBD1	TRBV6-5	TRBJ1-1	.	TGTGCCAGCAGTCGAACCTCCGGGACAGGGTCGAGCGCTTTCTTT	CASSRTSGTGSSAFF
.	TRBV4-2	TRBJ2-1	.	TGTGCCAGCAGCCCTCGCAGCGGTCCCTACAATGAGCAGTTCTTC	CASSPRSGPYNEQFF
.	TRBV7-8	TRBJ2-5	.	TGTGCCAGCAGCTTAGGGGGCCAAGAGACCCAGTACTTC	CASSLGGQETQYF
.	TRBV30	TRBJ1-2	once	TGTGCCTGGAACAGGGTTGGCCCTTTTAACTATGGCTACACCTTC	CAWNRVGPFNYGYTF
.	TRBV29-1	TRBJ2-3	.	TGCAGCGTTGACAGCGGGGATACGCAGTATTTT	CSVDSGDTQYF
.	TRBV2	TRBJ1-5	.	TGTGCCAGCAGTGAAAGTTCCGGGGGGCATCAGCCCCAGCATTTT	CASSESSGGHQPQHF
.	TRBV6-4	TRBJ2-3	.	TGTGCCAGCAGTGGGGGGCGGACTTCCCGGGATACGCAGTATTTT	CASSGGRTSRDTQYF
.	TRBV15	TRBJ2-7	.	TGTGCCACCAGCAGAGATGTGGGAGCAGACGAGCAGTACTTC	CATSRDVGADEQYF
.	TRBV5-6	TRBJ1-3	.	TGTGCCAGCAGCTCTGGACATCAAGGAAACACCATATATTTT	CASSSGHQGNTIYF
TRBD1	TRBV30	TRBJ2-5	.	TGTGCCTGGAGTAACGGGGACAGGGGGCAAGAGACCCAGTACTTC	CAWSNGDRGQETQYF
TRBD1	TRBV18	TRBJ1-1	once	TGTGCCAGCTCACAGGGGACAGGGGGCACTGAAGCTTTCTTT	CASSQGTGGTEAFF
.	TRBV18	TRBJ2-7	.	TGTGCCAGCTCAGAGGGACTTGTGACCTACGAGCAGTACTTC	CASSEGLVTYEQYF
TRBD1	TRBV6-5	TRBJ1-4	.	TGTGCCAGCAGCCTCGCAGGGGGCAGTAATGAAAAACTGTTTTTT	CASSLAGGSNEKLFF
.	TRBV4-1	TRBJ1-2	.	TGCGCCAGCAGCCAAGAGGGGGCGAGCCCTGATGGCTACACCTTC	CASSQEGASPDGYTF
TRBD2	TRBV27	TRBJ2-7	few	TGTGCCAGCGCGACCGAACCGGGGGCTAGCGGGGGGGATACCTACGAGCAGTACTTC	CASATEPGASGGDTYEQYF
TRBD1	TRBV27	TRBJ1-2	.	TGTGCCAGGACAGGGGGTTTGGTCTATGGCTACACCTTC	CARTGGLVYGYTF
TRBD1	TRBV7-6	TRBJ1-4	.	TGTGCCAGCAGACTAGGGACAGCCGAGAGAGGTGAAAAACTGTTTTTT	CASRLGTAERGEKLFF
TRBD1	TRBV27	TRBJ2-7	.	TGTGCCAGCAGTTCCCCCGGGACAGGGATCTACGAGCAGTACTTC	CASSSPGTGIYEQYF
TRBD1	TRBV6-5	TRBJ2-7	.	TGTGCCAGCAGTAACAGACAGGGGTGGTACGAGCAGTACTTC	CASSNRQGWYEQYF
.	TRBV5-1	TRBJ1-1	.	TGCGCCAGCAGCTTGGTGGCCGGGGGGGCAAACACTGAAGCTTTCTTT	CASSLVAGGANTEAFF
.	TRBV2	TRBJ2-3	.	TGTGCCAGCAGTGAAGCGGGGTCCACCACAGATACGCAGTATTTT	CASSEAGSTTDTQYF
TRBD1	TRBV4-1	TRBJ2-1	.	TGCGCCAGCAGCCCGATCGGACAGGAGGTCTACAATGAGCAGTTCTTC	CASSPIGQEVYNEQFF
TRBD1	TRBV5-1	TRBJ2-2	.	TGCGCCAGCAGCTTATCCGGGACAGACAACACCGGGGAGCTGTTTTTT	CASSLSGTDNTGELFF
.	TRBV30	TRBJ1-4	.	TGTGCCTGGAGTAAGGCAGGGGCGCAAAGCGAAAAACTGTTTTTT	CAWSKAGAQSEKLFF
.	TRBV7-9	TRBJ2-7	.	TGTGCCAGCAGCTCCCAGGGGGGGCTCTACGAGCAGTACTTC	CASSSQGGLYEQYF
.	TRBV28	TRBJ1-2	.	TGTGCCAGTAGCCCCTTACTTGGGGGGACGAGGGGCTACACCTTC	CASSPLLGGTRGYTF
.	TRBV18	TRBJ1-3	.	TGTGCCAGCTCACCTACAGGACTCTCTGGAAACACCATATATTTT	CASSPTGLSGNTIYF
.	TRBV5-4	TRBJ1-2	.	TGTGCCAGCAGCCGAGGCACAGGCAATGGCTACACCTTC	CASSRGTGNGYTF
.	TRBV5-1	TRBJ1-1	.	TGCGCCAGCAGCTTGGCTTGGAGGGAGAACACTGAAGCTTTCTTT	CASSLAWRENTEAFF
TRBD1	TRBV7-9	TRBJ1-2	few	TGTGCCAGCAGCCATAACCCCAACAGGGGGCTAGGGTTTGGCTACACCTTC	CASSHNPNRGLGFGYTF
.	TRBV7-2	TRBJ2-1	.	TGTGCCAGCCGTCTTTACAATGAGCAGTTCTTC	CASRLYNEQFF
.	TRBV27	TRBJ2-2	.	TGTGCCAGCAGTCCCCCTGGCTTCGGGGAGCTGTTTTTT	CASSPPGFGELFF
.	TRBV10-3	TRBJ2-3	.	TGTGCCATCGCGGGGACAGATACGCAGTATTTT	CAIAGTDTQYF
TRBD1	TRBV20-1	TRBJ1-2	once	TGCAGTGCGACGACAGGGAGTGGCTACACCTTC	CSATTGSGYTF
TRBD2	TRBV11-2	TRBJ2-3	.	TGTGCCAGCAGCTTCACTAGCGGAGATACGCAGTATTTT	CASSFTSGDTQYF
TRBD1	TRBV4-2	TRBJ2-7	.	TGTGCCAGCAGCCAAGAGTTCGGGACAGCCACCTACGAGCAGTACTTC	CASSQEFGTATYEQYF
TRBD2	TRBV4-1	TRBJ2-1	.	TGCGCCAGCCTGGGACTAGCGGCTTGGAATGAGCAGTTCTTC	CASLGLAAWNEQFF
.	TRBV18	TRBJ2-3	.	TGTGCCAGCTCAACAACTAGCACAGATACGCAGTATTTT	CASSTTSTDTQYF
.	TRBV9	TRBJ1-1	.	TGTGCCAGCAGCGGAATACAGGGAACTGAAGCTTTCTTT	CASSGIQGTEAFF
TRBD1	TRBV18	TRBJ1-1	.	TGTGCCAGCTCACCAAGTTCCGGGACAGGGGCTGAAGCTCTCTTT	CASSPSSGTGAEALF
.	TRBV4-3	TRBJ1-2	.	TGCGCCAGCAGCCAAGATAGCCGAGCTAACTATGGCTACACCTTC	CASSQDSRANYGYTF
.	TRBV30	TRBJ1-5	once	TGTGCCTGGAGTACAGGGTACAATCAGCCCCAGCATTTT	CAWSTGYNQPQHF
.	TRBV14	TRBJ1-6	.	TGTGCCAGCAGCCAAGCAGGCGGATCCTATAATTCACCCCTCCACTTT	CASSQAGGSYNSPLHF
.	TRBV7-3	TRBJ2-2	few	TGTGCCAGCAGGTCACGAAATAGCAGGGCCGGGGAGCTGTTTTTT	CASRSRNSRAGELFF
.	TRBV7-2	TRBJ2-7	.	TGTGCCAGCAGCTTAGCGGCGGGTGGTTCCTACGAGCAGTACTTC	CASSLAAGGSYEQYF
TRBD1	TRBV5-4	TRBJ1-6	.	TGTGCCAGCAGCTTTACAGGGGTGGGATCACCCCTCCACTTT	CASSFTGVGSPLHF
TRBD1	TRBV6-5	TRBJ2-5	.	TGTGCCAGCAGTTATGGGAGGGACAGGGTAGGGGAGACCCAGTACTTC	CASSYGRDRVGETQYF
.	TRBV6-5	TRBJ1-2	.	TGTGCCAGCAGACCGACAGGCGATCGCTATGGCTACACCTTC	CASRPTGDRYGYTF
.	TRBV5-1	TRBJ2-7	.	TGCGCCAGCAGCTTGGCCGGGACGTGGGGCTACGAGCAGTACTTC	CASSLAGTWGYEQYF
TRBD1	TRBV15	TRBJ1-1	.	TGTGCCACCAGCAGACAAATGGGGGACAGTGAAGCTTTCTTT	CATSRQMGDSEAFF
.	TRBV10-3	TRBJ2-7	.	TGTGCCATCACCGAGAGTCAGGGGACCTACGAGCAGTACTTC	CAITESQGTYEQYF
TRBD1	TRBV28	TRBJ1-5	.	TGTGCCAGCAGAACGGACAGGACGAATCAGCCCCAGCATTTT	CASRTDRTNQPQHF
.	TRBV6-1	TRBJ1-5	.	TGTGCCAGCAGTTCGACTCAGCCCCAGCATTTT	CASSSTQPQHF